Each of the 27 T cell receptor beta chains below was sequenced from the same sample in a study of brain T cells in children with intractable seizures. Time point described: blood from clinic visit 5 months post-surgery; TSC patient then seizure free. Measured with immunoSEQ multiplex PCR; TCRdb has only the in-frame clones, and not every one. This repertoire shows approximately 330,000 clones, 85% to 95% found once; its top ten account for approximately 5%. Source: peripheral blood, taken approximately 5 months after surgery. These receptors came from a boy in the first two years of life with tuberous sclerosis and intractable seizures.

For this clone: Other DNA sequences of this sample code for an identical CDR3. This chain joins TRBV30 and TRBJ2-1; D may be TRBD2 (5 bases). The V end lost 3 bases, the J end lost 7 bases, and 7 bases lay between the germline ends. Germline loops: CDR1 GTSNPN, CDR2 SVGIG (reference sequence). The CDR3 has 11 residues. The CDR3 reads CAWSGMNEQFF. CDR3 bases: TGTGCCTGGAGCGGGATGAATGAGCAGTTCTTC.

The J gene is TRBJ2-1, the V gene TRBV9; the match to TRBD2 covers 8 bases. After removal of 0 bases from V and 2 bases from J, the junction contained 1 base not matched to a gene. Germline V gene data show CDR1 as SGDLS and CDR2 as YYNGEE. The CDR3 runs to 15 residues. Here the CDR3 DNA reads TGTGCCAGCAGCGTAGACGGGGGGGCCTACAATGAGCAGTTCTTC. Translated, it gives CASSVDGGAYNEQFF.

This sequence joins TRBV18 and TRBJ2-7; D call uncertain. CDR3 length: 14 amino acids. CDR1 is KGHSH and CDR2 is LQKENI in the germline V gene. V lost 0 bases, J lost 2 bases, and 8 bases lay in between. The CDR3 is CASSPPGVTYEQYF. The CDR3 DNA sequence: TGTGCCAGCTCACCACCTGGGGTGACCTACGAGCAGTACTTC.

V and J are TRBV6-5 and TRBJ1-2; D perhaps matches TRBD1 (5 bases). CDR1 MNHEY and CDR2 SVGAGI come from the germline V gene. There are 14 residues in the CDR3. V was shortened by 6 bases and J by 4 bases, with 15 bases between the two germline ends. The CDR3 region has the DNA TGTGCCAGCAGCGGCCCGAGGGGAGTCTATGGCTACACCTTC. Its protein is CASSGPRGVYGYTF.

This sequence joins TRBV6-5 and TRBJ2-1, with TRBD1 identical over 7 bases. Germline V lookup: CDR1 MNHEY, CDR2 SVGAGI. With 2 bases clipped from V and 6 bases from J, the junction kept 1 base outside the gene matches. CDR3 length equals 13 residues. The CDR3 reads CASSYRDSNEQFF. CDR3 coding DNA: TGTGCCAGCAGTTACAGGGACAGCAATGAGCAGTTCTTC.

The CDR3 region is CASSPGQGWNTEAFF. The CDR3, as DNA: TGTGCCAGCAGCCCTGGACAGGGTTGGAACACTGAAGCTTTCTTT. The gene calls are TRBV9 and TRBJ1-1; 8 bases are shared with TRBD1. Trimming removed 4 bases from V and 1 base from J; junction bases left unmatched: 6. The germline CDR1 and CDR2 sequences are SGDLS and YYNGEE. This CDR3 has 15 amino acids.

CDR3: CASSEARQHTGELFF. Written as DNA, the CDR3 is TGTGCCAGCAGTGAAGCGCGTCAGCACACCGGGGAGCTGTTTTTT. V and J are TRBV6-1 and TRBJ2-2; no definite D call. Trimming shortened V by 0 bases and J by 3 bases, and 8 bases separated the two germline ends. This CDR3 comprises 15 residues. CDR1 is MNHNS and CDR2 is SASEGT in the germline V gene.

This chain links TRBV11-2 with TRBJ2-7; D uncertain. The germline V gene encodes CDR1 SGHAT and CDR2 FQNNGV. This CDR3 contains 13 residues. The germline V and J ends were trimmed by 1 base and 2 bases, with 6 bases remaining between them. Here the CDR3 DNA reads TGTGCCAGCAGCTTAGTCCGAGCCTACGAGCAGTACTTC. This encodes CASSLVRAYEQYF.

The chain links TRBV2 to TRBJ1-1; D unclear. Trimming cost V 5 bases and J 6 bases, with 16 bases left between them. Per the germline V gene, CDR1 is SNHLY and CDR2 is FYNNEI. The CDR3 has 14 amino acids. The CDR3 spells CASSPMVSHPEAFF. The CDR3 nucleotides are TGTGCCAGCAGTCCTATGGTGTCCCACCCTGAAGCTTTCTTT.

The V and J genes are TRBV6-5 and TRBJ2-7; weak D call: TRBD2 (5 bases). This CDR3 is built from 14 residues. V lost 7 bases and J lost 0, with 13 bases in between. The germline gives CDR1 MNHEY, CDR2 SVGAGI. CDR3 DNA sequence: TGTGCCAGCATTAATCCGGGGAGCTCCTACGAGCAGTACTTC. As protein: CASINPGSSYEQYF.

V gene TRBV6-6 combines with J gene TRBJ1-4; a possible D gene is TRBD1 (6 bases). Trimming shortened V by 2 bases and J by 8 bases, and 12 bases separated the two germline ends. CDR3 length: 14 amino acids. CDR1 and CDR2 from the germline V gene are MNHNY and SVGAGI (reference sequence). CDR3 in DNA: TGTGCCAGCAGTTACGTGGCAGGGGACGAAAAACTGTTTTTT. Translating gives CASSYVAGDEKLFF.

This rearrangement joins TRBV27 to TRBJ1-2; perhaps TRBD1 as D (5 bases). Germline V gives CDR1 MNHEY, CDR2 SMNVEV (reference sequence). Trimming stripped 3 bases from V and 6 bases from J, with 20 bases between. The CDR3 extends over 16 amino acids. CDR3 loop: CASSFSALGAVHGYTF. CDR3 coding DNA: TGTGCCAGCAGTTTCTCGGCCCTTGGGGCAGTACATGGCTACACCTTC.

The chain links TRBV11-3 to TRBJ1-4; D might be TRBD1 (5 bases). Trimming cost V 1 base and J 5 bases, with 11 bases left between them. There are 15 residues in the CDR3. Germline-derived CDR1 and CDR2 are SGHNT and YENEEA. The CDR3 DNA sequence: TGTGCCAGCAGCTTAGGGGGCAGGGCCAATGAAAAACTGTTTTTT. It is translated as CASSLGGRANEKLFF.

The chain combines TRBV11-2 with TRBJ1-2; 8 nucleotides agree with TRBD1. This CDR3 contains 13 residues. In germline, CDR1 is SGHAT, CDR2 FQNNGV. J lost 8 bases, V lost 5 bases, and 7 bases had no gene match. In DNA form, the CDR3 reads TGTGCCAGCAGCCCAGGGACAGGTGGGGGCTACACCTTC. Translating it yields CASSPGTGGGYTF. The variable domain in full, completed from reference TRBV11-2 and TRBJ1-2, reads EAGVAQSPRYKIIEKRQSVAFWCNPISGHATLYWYQQILGQGPKLLIQFQNNGVVDDSQLPKDRFSAERLKGVDSTLKIQPAKLEDSAVYLCASSPGTGGGYTFGSGTRLTVV.

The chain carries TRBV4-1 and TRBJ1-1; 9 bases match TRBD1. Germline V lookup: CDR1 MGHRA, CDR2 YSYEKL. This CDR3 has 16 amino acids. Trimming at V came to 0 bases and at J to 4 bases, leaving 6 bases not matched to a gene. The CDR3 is CASSQDIGTGRTEAFF. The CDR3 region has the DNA TGCGCCAGCAGCCAAGATATAGGGACAGGGCGCACTGAAGCTTTCTTT.

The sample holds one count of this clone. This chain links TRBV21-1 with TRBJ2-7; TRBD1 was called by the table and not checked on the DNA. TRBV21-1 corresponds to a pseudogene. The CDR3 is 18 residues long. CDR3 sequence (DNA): TGTGCCAGCAGCAAAGGGATCTCTCCAGGGCCCATCAGCTACGAGCAGTACTTC. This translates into CASSKGISPGPISYEQYF.

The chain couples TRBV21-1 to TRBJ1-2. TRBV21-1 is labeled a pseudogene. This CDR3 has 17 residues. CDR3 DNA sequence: TGTGCCAGCAGCAAATCTCCGGGGGGTTCGGTGGGCTATGGCTACACCTTC. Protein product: CASSKSPGGSVGYGYTF.

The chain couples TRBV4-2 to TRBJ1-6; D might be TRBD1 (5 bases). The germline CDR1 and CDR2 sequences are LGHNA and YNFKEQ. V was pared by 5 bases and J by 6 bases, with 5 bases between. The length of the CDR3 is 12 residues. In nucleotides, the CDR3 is TGTGCCAGCAGCGGGGGTAATTCACCCCTCCACTTT. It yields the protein CASSGGNSPLHF.

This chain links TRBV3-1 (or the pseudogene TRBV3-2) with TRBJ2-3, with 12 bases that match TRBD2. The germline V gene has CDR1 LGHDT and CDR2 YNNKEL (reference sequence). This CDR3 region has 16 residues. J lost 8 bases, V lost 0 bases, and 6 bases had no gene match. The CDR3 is CASSQDPSGRAGTQYF. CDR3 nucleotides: TGTGCCAGCAGCCAAGACCCTAGCGGGAGGGCCGGTACGCAGTATTTT.

CDR3 coding DNA: TGTGCCAGCAGCCGGGAGGGGAACAAAAACATTCAGTACTTC. Protein sequence: CASSREGNKNIQYF. V gene TRBV9 combines with J gene TRBJ2-4, with TRBD2 matching 8 bases. Losses at the gene ends were 4 bases for V and 3 bases for J; bases not matched to a gene: 3. CDR3 length: 14 amino acids. Per germline, CDR1 SGDLS and CDR2 YYNGEE. Supplemented by reference TRBV9 and TRBJ2-4, the full variable domain reads DSGVTQTPKHLITATGQRVTLRCSPRSGDLSVYWYQQSLDQGLQFLIQYYNGEERAKGNILERFSAQQFPDLHSELNLSSLELGDSALYFCASSREGNKNIQYFGAGTRLSVL.

DNA of the CDR3: TGCGCCAGCAGGGAGGACAGTCTTTCCTACGAGCAGTACTTC. Translating it yields CASREDSLSYEQYF. This chain uses TRBV5-1 with TRBJ2-7; perhaps TRBD1 as D (6 bases). Germline CDR1 SGHRS, CDR2 YFSETQ. The CDR3 sequence is 14 residues long. The V gene lost 5 bases and the J gene lost 1 base, with 13 bases spanning the gap.

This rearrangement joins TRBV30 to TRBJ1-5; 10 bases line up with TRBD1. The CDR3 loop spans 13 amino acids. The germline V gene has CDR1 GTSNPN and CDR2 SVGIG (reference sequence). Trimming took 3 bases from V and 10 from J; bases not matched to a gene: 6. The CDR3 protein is CAWREDRGRPQHF. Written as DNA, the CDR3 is TGTGCCTGGAGGGAGGACAGGGGGAGACCCCAGCATTTT.

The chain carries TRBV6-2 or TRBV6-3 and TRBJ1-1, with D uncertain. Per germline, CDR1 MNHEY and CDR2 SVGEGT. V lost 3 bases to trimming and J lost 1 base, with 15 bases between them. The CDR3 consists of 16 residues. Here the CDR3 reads CASSYFRLRQNTEAFF. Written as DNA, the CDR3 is TGTGCCAGCAGTTATTTTCGTCTCAGACAGAACACTGAAGCTTTCTTT.

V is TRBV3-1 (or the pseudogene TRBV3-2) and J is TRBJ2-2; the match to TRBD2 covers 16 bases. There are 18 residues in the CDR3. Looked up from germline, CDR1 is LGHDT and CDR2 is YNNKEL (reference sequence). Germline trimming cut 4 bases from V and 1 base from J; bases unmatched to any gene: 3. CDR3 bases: TGTGCCAGCAGCCCGGGACTAGCGGGGGGGATGAACACCGGGGAGCTGTTTTTT. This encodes CASSPGLAGGMNTGELFF.

DNA for the CDR3: TGCGCCAGCAGCTATCTGGGGGGTCTACTCTATGGCTACACCTTC. Amino acids: CASSYLGGLLYGYTF. J is TRBJ1-2 and V is TRBV5-1; possibly TRBD1 for D (5 bases). Deletions cut 3 bases from V and 4 bases from J, with 16 bases between. Germline CDR1 is SGHRS and CDR2 is YFSETQ. The CDR3 totals 15 residues.

The CDR3 spells CAWTRLDRYSYEQYF. CDR3 DNA: TGTGCCTGGACCCGCTTAGACAGGTACTCCTACGAGCAGTACTTC. The chain uses TRBV30 and TRBJ2-7; a weak D match, TRBD1 (6 bases). Between the trimmed V and J ends, which lost 4 bases and 0 bases, there was a span of 16 bases. The germline V gene has CDR1 GTSNPN and CDR2 SVGIG (reference sequence). The CDR3 covers 15 residues.

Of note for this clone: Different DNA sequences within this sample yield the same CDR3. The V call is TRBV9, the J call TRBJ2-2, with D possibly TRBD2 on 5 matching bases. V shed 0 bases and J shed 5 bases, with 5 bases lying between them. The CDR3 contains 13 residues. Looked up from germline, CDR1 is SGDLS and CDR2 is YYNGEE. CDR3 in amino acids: CASSVGGTGELFF. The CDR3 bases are TGTGCCAGCAGCGTAGGCGGGACCGGGGAGCTGTTTTTT.